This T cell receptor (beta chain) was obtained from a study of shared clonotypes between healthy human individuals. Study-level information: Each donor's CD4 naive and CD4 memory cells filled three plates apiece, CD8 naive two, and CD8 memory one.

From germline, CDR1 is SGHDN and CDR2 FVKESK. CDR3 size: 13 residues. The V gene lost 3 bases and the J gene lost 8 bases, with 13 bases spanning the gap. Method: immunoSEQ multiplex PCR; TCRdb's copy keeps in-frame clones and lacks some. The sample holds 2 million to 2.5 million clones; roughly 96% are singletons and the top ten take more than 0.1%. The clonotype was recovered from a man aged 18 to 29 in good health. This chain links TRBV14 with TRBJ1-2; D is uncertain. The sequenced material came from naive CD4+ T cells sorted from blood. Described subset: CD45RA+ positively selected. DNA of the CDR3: TGTGCCAGCAGCCAGCAGGTTGTCAACGGCTACACCTTC. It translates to CASSQQVVNGYTF.